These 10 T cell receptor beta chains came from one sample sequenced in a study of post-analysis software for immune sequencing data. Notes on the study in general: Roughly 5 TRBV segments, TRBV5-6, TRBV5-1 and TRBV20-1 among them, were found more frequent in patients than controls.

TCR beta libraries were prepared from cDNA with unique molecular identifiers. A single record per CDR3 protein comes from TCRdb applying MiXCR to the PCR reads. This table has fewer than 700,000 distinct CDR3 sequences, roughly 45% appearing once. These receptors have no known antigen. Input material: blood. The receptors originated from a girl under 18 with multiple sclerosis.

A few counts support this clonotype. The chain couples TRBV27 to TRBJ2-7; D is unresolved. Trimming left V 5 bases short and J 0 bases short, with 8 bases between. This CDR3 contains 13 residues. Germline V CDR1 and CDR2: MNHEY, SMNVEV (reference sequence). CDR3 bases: TGTGCCAGCAGTCAGACTCGCTCCTACGAGCAGTACTTC. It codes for CASSQTRSYEQYF.

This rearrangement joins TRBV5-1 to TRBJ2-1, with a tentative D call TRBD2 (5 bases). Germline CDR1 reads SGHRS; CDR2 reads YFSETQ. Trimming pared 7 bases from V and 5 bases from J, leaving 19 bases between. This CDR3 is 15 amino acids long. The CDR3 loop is CASSFGVRNDNEQFF. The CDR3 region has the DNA TGCGCCAGCTCCTTCGGGGTACGGAACGACAATGAGCAGTTCTTC.

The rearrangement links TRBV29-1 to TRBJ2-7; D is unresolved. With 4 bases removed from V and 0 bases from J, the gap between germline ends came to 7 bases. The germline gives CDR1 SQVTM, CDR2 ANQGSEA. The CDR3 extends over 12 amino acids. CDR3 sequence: CSVVLFSYEQYF. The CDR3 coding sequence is TGCAGCGTTGTATTATTCTCCTACGAGCAGTACTTC.

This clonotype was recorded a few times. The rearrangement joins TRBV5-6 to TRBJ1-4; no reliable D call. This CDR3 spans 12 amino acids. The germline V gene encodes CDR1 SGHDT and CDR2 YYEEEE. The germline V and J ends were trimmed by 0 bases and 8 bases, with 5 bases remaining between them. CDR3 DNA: TGTGCCAGCAGCTTGGGTGGGGAAAAACTGTTTTTT. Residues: CASSLGGEKLFF.

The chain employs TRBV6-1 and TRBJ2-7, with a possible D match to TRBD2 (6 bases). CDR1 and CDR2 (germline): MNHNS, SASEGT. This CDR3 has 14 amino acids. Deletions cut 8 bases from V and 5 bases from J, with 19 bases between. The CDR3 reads CASRGGWANDEQYF. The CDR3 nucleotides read TGTGCCAGCCGGGGAGGCTGGGCGAACGACGAGCAGTACTTC.

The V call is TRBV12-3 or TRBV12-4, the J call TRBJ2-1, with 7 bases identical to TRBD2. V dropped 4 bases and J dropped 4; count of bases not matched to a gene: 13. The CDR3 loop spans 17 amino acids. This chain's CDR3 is CASSSSPLADTYNEQFF. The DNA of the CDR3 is TGTGCCAGCAGTTCGAGCCCCCTAGCGGATACTTACAATGAGCAGTTCTTC.

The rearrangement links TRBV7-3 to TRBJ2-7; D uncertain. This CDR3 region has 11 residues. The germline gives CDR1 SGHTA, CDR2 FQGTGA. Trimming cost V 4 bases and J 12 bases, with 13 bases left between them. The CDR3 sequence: CASSSRHGRYF. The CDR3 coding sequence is TGTGCCAGCAGCTCCCGACACGGTCGGTACTTC.

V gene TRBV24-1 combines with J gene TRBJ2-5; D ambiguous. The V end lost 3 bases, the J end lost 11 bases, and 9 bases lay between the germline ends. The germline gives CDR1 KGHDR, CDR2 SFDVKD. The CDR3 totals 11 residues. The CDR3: CATSDPDEQYF. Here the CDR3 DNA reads TGTGCCACCAGTGATCCGGATGAGCAGTACTTC.

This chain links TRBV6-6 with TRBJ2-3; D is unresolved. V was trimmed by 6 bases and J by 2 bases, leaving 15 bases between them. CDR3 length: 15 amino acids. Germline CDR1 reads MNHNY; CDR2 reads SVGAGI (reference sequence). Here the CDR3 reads CASSLPLRYTDTQYF. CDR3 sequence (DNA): TGTGCCAGCAGCCTCCCGTTGAGGTACACAGATACGCAGTATTTT.

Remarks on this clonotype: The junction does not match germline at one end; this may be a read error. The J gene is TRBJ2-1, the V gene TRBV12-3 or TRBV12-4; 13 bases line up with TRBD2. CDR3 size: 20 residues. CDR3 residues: CASSPPHTSGRARSYNKQFF. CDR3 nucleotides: TGTGCCAGCAGTCCCCCACACACTAGCGGGAGGGCCCGGTCCTACAATAAGCAGTTCTTC.